This TCR beta chain was captured in a study of radiation and T cells in renal cell carcinoma. Repertoires were generated with immunoSEQ multiplex PCR, while TCRdb's copy carries only in-frame clones and drops some. The sample contains some 150,000 clones, around 88% of which appear only once. Time point of the sample: blood 4 weeks post-SBRT, at nephrectomy. Treatment reported: 15 Gy SBRT to primary tumor, nephrectomy 4 weeks later. Turning to this clone: Its antigen is still unknown.

The germline CDR1 and CDR2 sequences are MGHRA and YSYEKL. This CDR3 has 15 amino acids. V was pared by 3 bases and J by 5 bases, with 14 bases between. General study points: From baseline, blood top tumor clonotypes peaked at 2 weeks post-radiation. Without pretreatment biopsies, baseline tumor clonotype presence was undetermined.

This rearrangement joins TRBV4-1 to TRBJ1-5; weak D call: TRBD1 (5 bases). Source: blood, taken from a patient whose treatment included radiotherapy and nephrectomy. The clonotype originates from a woman aged 45 to 65 with renal cell carcinoma. The CDR3 protein is CASSQQGEKYQPQHF. CDR3 coding DNA: TGCGCCAGCAGCCAGCAGGGAGAAAAGTATCAGCCCCAGCATTTT.